This T cell receptor (beta chain) was sequenced during a study of tumor and adjacent non-tumor tissue in lung cancer. Germline V lookup: CDR1 GTSNPN, CDR2 SVGIG (reference sequence). This CDR3 has 11 amino acids. The V and J ends lost 1 base and 5 bases respectively, with 5 bases between them. This clonotype was counted a few times. No antigen is known for it. Study results and limitations: Top 100 clones took a larger repertoire share in normal lung.

A modified ARM-PCR protocol with three rounds of nested PCR amplified TCRbeta. TCRdb re-analysed the multiplex PCR reads in MiXCR, keeping a single row per CDR3 protein. Of more than 85,000 distinct CDR3 sequences listed, around 80% were seen once; the top ten hold 37%. RNA was extracted from bulk tissue without any cell sorting. The source material was lung tumor tissue. The chain combines TRBV30 with TRBJ2-5; D ambiguous. The source is a woman in her fifties or sixties with non-small cell lung cancer. Here the CDR3 DNA reads TGTGCCTGGAGTGGACTTGAGACCCAGTACTTC. Translated, it gives CAWSGLETQYF. Variable domain in full (rest from reference TRBV30 and TRBJ2-5): SQTIHQWPATLVQPVGSPLSLECTVEGTSNPNLYWYRQAAGRGLQLLFYSVGIGQISSEVPQNLSASRPQDRQFILSSKKLLLSDSGFYLCAWSGLETQYFGPGTRLLVL.